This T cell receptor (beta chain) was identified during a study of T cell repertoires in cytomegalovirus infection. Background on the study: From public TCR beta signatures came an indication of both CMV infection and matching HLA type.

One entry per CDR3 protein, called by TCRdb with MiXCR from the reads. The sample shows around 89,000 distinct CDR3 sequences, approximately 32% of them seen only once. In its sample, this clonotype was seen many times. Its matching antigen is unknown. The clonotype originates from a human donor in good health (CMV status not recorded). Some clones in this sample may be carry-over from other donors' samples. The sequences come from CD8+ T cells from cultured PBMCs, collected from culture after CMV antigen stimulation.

As DNA, the CDR3 is TGTGCCAGCACCGGACAGGGTGGCGAGCAGTACTTC. Residues: CASTGQGGEQYF. V and J are TRBV7-2 and TRBJ2-7; 8 bases fit TRBD1. The trim removed 7 bases at V and 6 bases at J, leaving 5 bases unmatched. Germline CDR1 and CDR2: SGHTA and FQGNSA. The CDR3 has 12 amino acids.